These 5 T cell receptor beta chains were sequenced from one sample in a study of T cells in localized non-small cell lung cancer. Assay: immunoSEQ multiplex PCR; the TCRdb copy retains only in-frame clones and omits some. Among about 23,000 clones listed, around 88% were seen once. The sample in question was peripheral blood mononuclear cells, obtained before any cancer treatment. These receptors originate from a woman between 35 and 70 years old with stage III lung adenocarcinoma.

The table lists this clone with a count of one. J is TRBJ1-1 and V is TRBV11-2; D possibly corresponds to TRBD1 (6 bases). The CDR3 contains 16 residues. In germline, CDR1 is SGHAT, CDR2 FQNNGV. Trimming stripped 1 base from V and 5 bases from J, with 17 bases between. The DNA of the CDR3 is TGTGCCAGCAGCTTAGGGGGGCGGGTTTTCGGAACTGAAGCTTTCTTT. This encodes CASSLGGRVFGTEAFF.

The rearrangement uses TRBV2 and TRBJ2-3, with D possibly matching TRBD2 (5 bases). This CDR3 spans 16 amino acids. The V gene lost 2 bases and the J gene lost 3 bases, with 15 bases spanning the gap. CDR1 is SNHLY, CDR2 FYNNEI, per germline. The CDR3, as DNA: TGTGCCAGCAGTGAACGGGGTGTCGTTCGTACAGATACGCAGTATTTT. Encoded protein: CASSERGVVRTDTQYF. Full variable domain (remainder filled in from reference TRBV2 and TRBJ2-3): EPEVTQTPSHQVTQMGQEVILRCVPISNHLYFYWYRQILGQKVEFLVSFYNNEISEKSEIFDDQFSVERPDGSNFTLKIRSTKLEDSAMYFCASSERGVVRTDTQYFGPGTRLTVL.

As DNA, the CDR3 is TGCGCCAGCAGCTTGAAAGGGTCCTACAATGAGCAGTTCTTC. It codes for CASSLKGSYNEQFF. J is TRBJ2-1 and V is TRBV5-1, with D unresolved. Between the trimmed V and J ends, which lost 1 base and 1 base, there was a span of 6 bases. There are 14 residues in the CDR3. Germline CDR1 SGHRS, CDR2 YFSETQ.

About this clone: One junction end does not reproduce the germline sequence, and a read error may be involved. The chain carries TRBV4-2 and TRBJ2-7; 11 nucleotides line up with TRBD2. Germline CDR1 and CDR2: LGHNA and YNFKEQ. The CDR3 covers 15 residues. CDR3 sequence reads: CASSQGGLAAYGQYF. The CDR3 region has the DNA TGTGCCAGCAGCCAAGGGGGACTAGCGGCCTACGGGCAGTACTTC.

The chain uses TRBV2 and TRBJ1-3, with D possibly matching TRBD1 (6 bases). The CDR3 runs 16 residues. Trimming pared 6 bases from V and 1 base from J, leaving 16 bases between. The V gene's germline CDR1 is SNHLY and CDR2 FYNNEI. The CDR3 sequence is CASRATGALSGNTIYF. As DNA, the CDR3 is TGTGCCAGCAGGGCAACGGGGGCACTGTCTGGAAACACCATATATTTT.